This T cell receptor beta chain came from a study of cytomegalovirus exposure and HLA in healthy donors. On the study more broadly: Falling in the Caucasian-associated ancestry cluster were 81% of 300 to 500 genotyped donors.

As concerns this clone: As yet, its antigen is unknown.

Study-wide results and limits: CMV serostatus was the only recorded immune exposure for donors.

The PCR was carried out with 60 Vbeta primers and 13 Jbeta primers. Sequenced by immunoSEQ multiplex PCR; TCRdb stores in-frame clones only, minus some. The table lists some 45,000 clones, around 68% of them singletons. CDR1 is MNHEY, CDR2 SMNVEV, per germline (reference sequence). The CDR3 runs to 14 residues. V gave up 4 bases and J gave up 4 bases, with 12 bases separating them. Source material: PBMCs. The rearrangement joins TRBV27 to TRBJ2-3; the D gene is possibly TRBD2 (6 bases). The TCR comes from a man aged 25-45 years in good health and CMV-seronegative. Here the CDR3 DNA reads TGTGCCAGCAGTTACCTCAGGGAGGCAGATACGCAGTATTTT. Translation gives CASSYLREADTQYF.